The 16 T cell receptor beta chains listed next were all sequenced from one sample in a study of beta chain features in type 1 diabetes. The whole isolated RNA underwent reverse transcription, so sequencing captured expressed TCRB transcripts. The assay was immunoSEQ multiplex PCR, and TCRdb's table has in-frame clones only and misses some. This sample has fewer than 250,000 clones, with more than 9% found just once. Sequencing was done on a sample of naive CD4+ T cells from blood. All receptors come from a woman under 30 in good health.

In its sample, this clone was seen many times. Additional DNA sequences in this sample encode the identical CDR3. The V gene is TRBV15, the J gene TRBJ2-7; D is possibly TRBD1 (5 bases). Trimming removed 5 bases at V and 0 bases at J, with 8 bases between. CDR3 length: 13 residues. CDR1 is LNHNV, CDR2 YYDKDF, per germline (reference sequence). DNA of the CDR3: TGTGCCACCAGCCGCGACAGCTCCTACGAGCAGTACTTC. It is translated as CATSRDSSYEQYF.

This clone was found a few times. The chain uses TRBV30 and TRBJ1-2; D is perhaps TRBD1 (5 bases). This CDR3 has 17 residues. Germline CDR1 reads GTSNPN; CDR2 reads SVGIG (reference sequence). V was pared by 0 bases and J by 3 bases, with 20 bases between. As DNA, the CDR3 is TGTGCCTGGAGTGTATTAACTTGGGGACTTCGGGACTATGGCTACACCTTC. Its protein is CAWSVLTWGLRDYGYTF.

This clone was detected a few times. The chain recombines TRBV28 with TRBJ1-5, with D possibly being TRBD1 (5 bases). The CDR3 runs 16 residues. The V and J ends lost 4 bases and 5 bases respectively, with 18 bases between them. From germline, CDR1 is MDHEN and CDR2 SYDVKM. CDR3: CASSSLGKTADQPQHF. DNA for the CDR3: TGTGCCAGCAGTTCCTTAGGGAAGACAGCCGATCAGCCCCAGCATTTT.

The V gene is TRBV9, the J gene TRBJ2-7; perhaps TRBD2 as D (5 bases). This CDR3 has 14 residues. V was shortened by 4 bases and J by 4 bases, with 15 bases between the two germline ends. Germline loops: CDR1 SGDLS, CDR2 YYNGEE. As DNA, the CDR3 is TGTGCCAGCAGCCCCCAGGTGGAGGATTACGAGCAGTACTTC. It translates to CASSPQVEDYEQYF.

The sample holds a few counts of this clone. The chain has TRBV6-6 and TRBJ2-7; possible D gene TRBD2, 5 bases. Germline V gene data show CDR1 as MNHNY and CDR2 as SVGAGI (reference sequence). The CDR3 is 12 residues long. Trimming removed 6 bases from V and 7 bases from J, with 13 bases in between. The CDR3 here is CASSQQTTEQYF. CDR3 bases: TGTGCCAGCAGCCAACAGACTACTGAGCAGTACTTC.

The table lists this clone with a few counts. This rearrangement joins TRBV5-6 to TRBJ1-4; 9 bases map to TRBD1. Germline CDR1 is SGHDT and CDR2 is YYEEEE. CDR3 length: 14 amino acids. V was pared by 2 bases and J by 8 bases, with 4 bases of the junction left unmatched. CDR3 amino acids: CASSFRDRVEKLFF. CDR3 in DNA: TGTGCCAGCAGCTTCCGGGACAGGGTCGAAAAACTGTTTTTT.

The chain combines TRBV7-9 with TRBJ2-7; tentative D call: TRBD1 (6 bases). CDR1 is SEHNR and CDR2 is FQNEAQ in the germline V gene (reference sequence). The CDR3 length is 18 residues. The V end was cut by 0 bases, the J end by 0 bases, with 18 bases between. The chain's CDR3 is CASSLAFSDRLNSYEQYF. The CDR3 DNA follows: TGTGCCAGCAGCTTAGCCTTTTCCGACAGGTTGAACTCCTACGAGCAGTACTTC.

This clone has more than one count but fewer than ten. This chain links TRBV4-2 with TRBJ2-1; 11 bases are a match to TRBD2. This CDR3 has 14 residues. The germline V gene encodes CDR1 LGHNA and CDR2 YNFKEQ. Germline trimming cut 3 bases from V and 13 bases from J; bases unmatched to any gene: 8. CDR3 coding DNA: TGTGCCAGCAGCCAGTTAGCGGGAGGGGGGGAACAGTTCTTC. Amino acid sequence: CASSQLAGGGEQFF.

The V and J genes are TRBV14 and TRBJ1-4; D is possibly TRBD1 (5 bases). In germline, CDR1 is SGHDN, CDR2 FVKESK. The CDR3 is 13 residues long. The ends were cut back, 3 bases at V and 7 bases at J, with 9 bases in the middle. The CDR3 nucleotides are TGTGCCAGCAGCCACAGGGTCGGTGAAAAACTGTTTTTT. The encoded protein is CASSHRVGEKLFF.

This clone was observed a few times. The chain links TRBV7-2 to TRBJ2-1; a possible D gene is TRBD2 (5 bases). Germline CDR1 is SGHTA and CDR2 is FQGNSA. The germline V and J ends were trimmed by 4 bases and 8 bases, with 15 bases remaining between them. There are 14 residues in the CDR3. CDR3 in amino acids: CASSSGLLVYEQFF. Here the CDR3 DNA reads TGTGCCAGCAGCTCAGGCCTACTAGTCTATGAGCAGTTCTTC. The variable domain in full, completed from reference TRBV7-2 and TRBJ2-1, reads GAGVSQSPSNKVTEKGKDVELRCDPISGHTALYWYRQSLGQGLEFLIYFQGNSAPDKSGLPSDRFSAERTGGSVSTLTIQRTQQEDSAVYLCASSSGLLVYEQFFGPGTRLTVL.

The V and J genes are TRBV4-2 and TRBJ1-1; D gene ambiguous. V was pared by 1 base and J by 2 bases, with 11 bases between. Germline values: CDR1 LGHNA, CDR2 YNFKEQ. The length of the CDR3 is 15 residues. The CDR3 sequence: CASSQGVEVNTEAFF. CDR3 DNA sequence: TGTGCCAGCAGCCAAGGCGTTGAGGTAAACACTGAAGCTTTCTTT.

This clone has just a few counts. The V and J genes are TRBV27 and TRBJ1-1; D is ambiguous. V lost 6 bases and J 2 bases, leaving 4 bases between the germline ends. This CDR3 has 11 residues. Per germline, CDR1 MNHEY and CDR2 SMNVEV (reference sequence). The CDR3 sequence: CASSFNTEAFF. The CDR3 DNA is TGTGCCAGCAGCTTTAACACTGAAGCTTTCTTT.

This clone came up a few times. V usage is TRBV29-1 and J usage is TRBJ2-1, with D uncertain. Trimming took off 4 bases at V and 5 bases at J, with 6 bases between the two ends. The CDR3 contains 11 residues. Germline V CDR1 and CDR2: SQVTM, ANQGSEA. DNA for the CDR3: TGCAGCGTTGGTTCTAACAATGAGCAGTTCTTC. Protein: CSVGSNNEQFF.

The chain uses TRBV9 and TRBJ1-1; D is undetermined. CDR3 length: 12 amino acids. Germline V gene sequence: CDR1 SGDLS, CDR2 YYNGEE. Trimming pared 4 bases from V and 10 bases from J, leaving 14 bases between. The DNA for the CDR3 is TGTGCCAGCAGCAACGAGGGTGGCCGAGCTTTCTTT. Amino acids: CASSNEGGRAFF.

This chain uses TRBV9 with TRBJ2-5, with D tentatively TRBD1 (6 bases). The CDR3 runs to 14 residues. Trimming pared 1 base from V and 3 bases from J, leaving 10 bases between. Germline CDR1 and CDR2: SGDLS and YYNGEE. The CDR3 bases are TGTGCCAGCAGCGTAACAGGGCGAGAAGAGACCCAGTACTTC. It specifies CASSVTGREETQYF.

This clone has just a few counts. The chain uses TRBV25-1 and TRBJ2-5; D may be TRBD1 (5 bases). The CDR3 covers 15 residues. Trimming cost V 6 bases and J 1 base, with 15 bases left between them. Germline CDR1 MGHDK, CDR2 SYGVNS. For the CDR3, the DNA is TGTGCCAGCAGCACAGTAAGGGGTAGCCAAGAGACCCAGTACTTC. Its protein product is CASSTVRGSQETQYF.